A selection of T cell receptor beta chains follows, all from one sample in a study of T cells in Graves' hyperthyroidism and ophthalmopathy. Via MiXCR, TCRdb re-called the multiplex PCR reads, giving one row per CDR3 protein. The table records 500,000 to 800,000 distinct CDR3 sequences, about 45% of them present only once. Material for sequencing was peripheral blood or thyroid tissue (not recorded which). Source of these receptors: an adult man with Graves' disease, either hyperthyroidism or ophthalmopathy (not recorded which). CDR3s include the opening cysteine and the closing phenylalanine or tryptophan. D genes are given only for firm matches. Expanded clones get a size class; other rows say once, few or many, or leave the size out.

cdr3_nt: TGTGCCACCAGTGATTACAGGAGAGGGGAGACCCAGTACTTC
cdr3_aa: CATSDYRRGETQYF
d_call: NA
j_call: TRBJ2-5
v_call: TRBV24-1
clone_size: NA

cdr3_nt: TGTGCCTCCAAAGCGGCGGGGGGTGGTTTGGATCAGCCCCAGCATTTT
cdr3_aa: CASKAAGGGLDQPQHF
d_call: NA
j_call: TRBJ1-5
v_call: TRBV10-3
clone_size: many

cdr3_nt: TGTGCCAGCAGCTTAAGTACCGGGGTAACAAACACTGAAGCTTTCTTT
cdr3_aa: CASSLSTGVTNTEAFF
d_call: NA
j_call: TRBJ1-1
v_call: TRBV7-2
clone_size: NA

cdr3_nt: TGCAGCGTTTGCCCATCCACCGACGGGACAGCCTATGGCTACACCTTC
cdr3_aa: CSVCPSTDGTAYGYTF
d_call: TRBD1
j_call: TRBJ1-2
v_call: TRBV29-1
clone_size: many

cdr3_nt: TGCGCCAGCAGTGAGGGGACGACTAGCGGGAGGCGGGAGACCCAGTACTTC
cdr3_aa: CASSEGTTSGRRETQYF
d_call: TRBD2
j_call: TRBJ2-5
v_call: TRBV10-2
clone_size: many

cdr3_nt: TGTGCCAGCAGCGGGGATTCTCCGGCCCCATTGAAGGCTTTCTTT
cdr3_aa: CASSGDSPAPLKAFF
d_call: NA
j_call: TRBJ1-1
v_call: TRBV5-4
clone_size: few

cdr3_nt: TGCAGCGTCCAGGACAGGGCTAACTATGGCTACACCTTC
cdr3_aa: CSVQDRANYGYTF
d_call: TRBD1
j_call: TRBJ1-2
v_call: TRBV29-1
clone_size: NA

cdr3_nt: TGTGCCAGCAGTCTGACCCCATGGGATGGCTACACCTTC
cdr3_aa: CASSLTPWDGYTF
d_call: NA
j_call: TRBJ1-2
v_call: TRBV12-3/TRBV12-4
clone_size: few

cdr3_nt: TGCAGTGCTAGCGGGGGTTTTCAGCCCCAGCATTTT
cdr3_aa: CSASGGFQPQHF
d_call: NA
j_call: TRBJ1-5
v_call: TRBV20-1
clone_size: many

cdr3_nt: TGCAGCGTTGAGACCTACCGACAGGGGGACACTGAAGCTTTCTTT
cdr3_aa: CSVETYRQGDTEAFF
d_call: TRBD1
j_call: TRBJ1-1
v_call: TRBV29-1
clone_size: NA

cdr3_nt: TGTGCCAGCAGCGTAGTGGGGGCGGGATCACCCCTCCACTTT
cdr3_aa: CASSVVGAGSPLHF
d_call: NA
j_call: TRBJ1-6
v_call: TRBV9
clone_size: NA

cdr3_nt: TGCAGCGTTGATACGGGGTCAGGAGAAAAACTGTTTTTT
cdr3_aa: CSVDTGSGEKLFF
d_call: NA
j_call: TRBJ1-4
v_call: TRBV29-1
clone_size: many

cdr3_nt: TGCAGCCGTCAGGGCCGGACAGGCTACACCTTC
cdr3_aa: CSRQGRTGYTF
d_call: NA
j_call: TRBJ1-2
v_call: TRBV29-1
clone_size: NA

cdr3_nt: TGTGCCATCAGTGTGGGGACAGGGGCTAACTATGGCTACACCTTC
cdr3_aa: CAISVGTGANYGYTF
d_call: TRBD1
j_call: TRBJ1-2
v_call: TRBV10-3
clone_size: NA

cdr3_nt: TGTGCCAGCAGCATACGGAACAGGGGCACCGGGGAGCAGTACTTC
cdr3_aa: CASSIRNRGTGEQYF
d_call: TRBD1
j_call: TRBJ2-7
v_call: TRBV7-8
clone_size: NA